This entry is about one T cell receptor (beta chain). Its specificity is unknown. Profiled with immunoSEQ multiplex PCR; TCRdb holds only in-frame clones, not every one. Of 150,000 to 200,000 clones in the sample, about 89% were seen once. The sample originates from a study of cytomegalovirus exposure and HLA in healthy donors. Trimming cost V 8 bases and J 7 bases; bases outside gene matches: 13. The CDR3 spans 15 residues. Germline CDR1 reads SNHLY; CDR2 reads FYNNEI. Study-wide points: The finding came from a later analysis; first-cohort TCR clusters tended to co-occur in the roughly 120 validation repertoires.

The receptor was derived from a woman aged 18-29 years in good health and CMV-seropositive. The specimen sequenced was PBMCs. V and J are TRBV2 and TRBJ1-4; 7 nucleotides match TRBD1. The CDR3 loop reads CASQREQGGFEKLFF. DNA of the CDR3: TGTGCCAGCCAGAGGGAGCAGGGGGGATTTGAAAAACTGTTTTTT.